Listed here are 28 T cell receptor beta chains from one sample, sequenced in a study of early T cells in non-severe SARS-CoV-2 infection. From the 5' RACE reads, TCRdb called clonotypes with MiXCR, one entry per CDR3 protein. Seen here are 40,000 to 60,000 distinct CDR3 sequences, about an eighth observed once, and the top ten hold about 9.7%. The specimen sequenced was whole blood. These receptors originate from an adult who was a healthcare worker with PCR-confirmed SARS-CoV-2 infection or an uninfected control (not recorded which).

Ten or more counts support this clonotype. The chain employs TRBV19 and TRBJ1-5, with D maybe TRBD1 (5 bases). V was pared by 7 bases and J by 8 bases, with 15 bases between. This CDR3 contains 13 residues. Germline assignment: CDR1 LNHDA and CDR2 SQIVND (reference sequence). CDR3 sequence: CASTHRGSKPQHF. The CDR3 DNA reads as TGTGCCAGTACCCACCGGGGGTCTAAGCCCCAGCATTTT.

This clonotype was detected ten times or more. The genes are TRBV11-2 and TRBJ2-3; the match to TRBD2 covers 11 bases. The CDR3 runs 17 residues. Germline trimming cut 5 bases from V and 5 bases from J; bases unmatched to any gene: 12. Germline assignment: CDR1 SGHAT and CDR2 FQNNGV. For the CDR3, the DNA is TGTGCCAGCAGCCAAGCCTTAGCGGGAGGGCCGGGAGATACGCAGTATTTT. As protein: CASSQALAGGPGDTQYF.

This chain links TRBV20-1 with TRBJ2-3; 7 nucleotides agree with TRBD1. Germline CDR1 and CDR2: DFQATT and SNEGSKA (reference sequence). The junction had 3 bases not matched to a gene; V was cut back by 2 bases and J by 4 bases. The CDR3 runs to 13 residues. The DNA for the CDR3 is TGCAGTGCTAGACAGACAGGGCCAGATACGCAGTATTTT. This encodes CSARQTGPDTQYF.

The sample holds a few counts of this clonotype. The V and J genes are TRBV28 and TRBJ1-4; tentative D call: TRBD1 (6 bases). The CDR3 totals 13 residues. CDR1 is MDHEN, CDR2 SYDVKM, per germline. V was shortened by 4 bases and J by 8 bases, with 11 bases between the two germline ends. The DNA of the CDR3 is TGTGCCAGCAGTTCTACAGGGCAGGAAAAACTGTTTTTT. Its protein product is CASSSTGQEKLFF.

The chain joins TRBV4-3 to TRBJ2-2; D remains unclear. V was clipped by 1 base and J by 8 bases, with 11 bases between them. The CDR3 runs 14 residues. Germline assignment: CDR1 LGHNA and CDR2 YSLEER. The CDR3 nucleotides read TGCGCCAGCAGCCAAGGAATGCAAAGGGGGGAGCTGTTTTTT. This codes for CASSQGMQRGELFF.

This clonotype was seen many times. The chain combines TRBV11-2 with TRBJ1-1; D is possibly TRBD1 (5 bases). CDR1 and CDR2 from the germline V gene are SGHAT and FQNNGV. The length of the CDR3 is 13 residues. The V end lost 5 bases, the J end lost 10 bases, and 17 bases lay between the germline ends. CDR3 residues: CASSQGPNGGAFF. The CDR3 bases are TGTGCCAGCAGCCAGGGACCGAACGGTGGAGCTTTCTTT.

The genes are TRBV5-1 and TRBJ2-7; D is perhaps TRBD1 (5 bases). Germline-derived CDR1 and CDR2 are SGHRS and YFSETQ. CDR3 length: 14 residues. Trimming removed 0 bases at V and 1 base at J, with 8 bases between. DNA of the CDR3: TGCGCCAGCAGCTTGGTGCCAGGGTCCTACGAGCAGTACTTC. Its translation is CASSLVPGSYEQYF. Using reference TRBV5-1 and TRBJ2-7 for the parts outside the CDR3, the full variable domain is KAGVTQTPRYLIKTRGQQVTLSCSPISGHRSVSWYQQTPGQGLQFLFEYFSETQRNKGNFPGRFSGRQFSNSRSEMNVSTLELGDSALYLCASSLVPGSYEQYFGPGTRLTVT.

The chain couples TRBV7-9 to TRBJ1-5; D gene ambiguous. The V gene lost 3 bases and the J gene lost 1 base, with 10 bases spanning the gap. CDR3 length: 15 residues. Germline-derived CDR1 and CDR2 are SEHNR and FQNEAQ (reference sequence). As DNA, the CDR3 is TGTGCCAGCAGCTTTTACTCGGGAAGCAATCAGCCCCAGCATTTT. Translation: CASSFYSGSNQPQHF.

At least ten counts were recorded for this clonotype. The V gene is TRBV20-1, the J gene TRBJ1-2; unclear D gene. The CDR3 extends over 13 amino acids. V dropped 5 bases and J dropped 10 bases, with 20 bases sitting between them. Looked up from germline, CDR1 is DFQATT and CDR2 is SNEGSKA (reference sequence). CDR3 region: CSAFPGPRSDYTF. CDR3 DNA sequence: TGCAGTGCTTTCCCCGGCCCCCGGTCAGACTACACCTTC.

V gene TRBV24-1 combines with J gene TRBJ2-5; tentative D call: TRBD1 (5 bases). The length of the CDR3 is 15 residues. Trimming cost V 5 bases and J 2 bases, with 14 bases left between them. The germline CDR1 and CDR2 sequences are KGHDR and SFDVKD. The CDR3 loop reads CATSGRAGPQETQYF. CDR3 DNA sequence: TGTGCCACCAGTGGTCGGGCAGGGCCTCAAGAGACCCAGTACTTC.

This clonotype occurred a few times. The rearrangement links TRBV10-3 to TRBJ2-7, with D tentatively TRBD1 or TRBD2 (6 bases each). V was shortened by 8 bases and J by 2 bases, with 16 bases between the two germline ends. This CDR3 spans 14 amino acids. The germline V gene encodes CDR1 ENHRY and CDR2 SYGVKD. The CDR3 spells CAIASGGGPYEQYF. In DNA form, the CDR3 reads TGTGCCATCGCAAGCGGAGGGGGACCCTACGAGCAGTACTTC.

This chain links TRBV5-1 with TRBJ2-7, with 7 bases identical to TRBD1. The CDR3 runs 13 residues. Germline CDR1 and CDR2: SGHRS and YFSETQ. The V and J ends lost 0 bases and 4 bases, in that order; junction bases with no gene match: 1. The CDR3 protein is CASSLGTGYEQYF. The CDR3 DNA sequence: TGCGCCAGCAGCTTGGGGACAGGTTACGAGCAGTACTTC. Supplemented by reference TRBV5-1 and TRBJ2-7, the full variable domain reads KAGVTQTPRYLIKTRGQQVTLSCSPISGHRSVSWYQQTPGQGLQFLFEYFSETQRNKGNFPGRFSGRQFSNSRSEMNVSTLELGDSALYLCASSLGTGYEQYFGPGTRLTVT.

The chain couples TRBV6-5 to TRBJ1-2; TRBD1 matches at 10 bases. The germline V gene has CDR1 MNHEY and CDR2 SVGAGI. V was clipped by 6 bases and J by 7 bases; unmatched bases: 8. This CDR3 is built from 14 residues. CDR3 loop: CASSPGTGAFGYTF. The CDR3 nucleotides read TGTGCCAGCAGCCCCGGGACAGGGGCGTTTGGCTACACCTTC.

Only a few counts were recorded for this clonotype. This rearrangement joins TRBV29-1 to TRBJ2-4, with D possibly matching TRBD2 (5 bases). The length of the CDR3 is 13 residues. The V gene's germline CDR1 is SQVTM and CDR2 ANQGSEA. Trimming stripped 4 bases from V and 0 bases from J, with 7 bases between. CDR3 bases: TGCAGCGTTGGCGAGGGAGCCAAAAACATTCAGTACTTC. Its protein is CSVGEGAKNIQYF. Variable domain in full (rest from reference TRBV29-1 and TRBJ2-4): SAVISQKPSRDICQRGTSLTIQCQVDSQVTMMFWYRQQPGQSLTLIATANQGSEATYESGFVIDKFPISRPNLTFSTLTVSNMSPEDSSIYLCSVGEGAKNIQYFGAGTRLSVL.

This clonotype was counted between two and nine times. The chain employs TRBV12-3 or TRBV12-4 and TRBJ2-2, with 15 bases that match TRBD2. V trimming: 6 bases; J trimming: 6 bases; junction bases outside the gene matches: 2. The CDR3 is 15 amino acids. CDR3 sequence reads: CASSRTSGGAGELFF. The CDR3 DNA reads TGTGCCAGCAGCCGGACTAGCGGGGGGGCCGGGGAGCTGTTTTTT.

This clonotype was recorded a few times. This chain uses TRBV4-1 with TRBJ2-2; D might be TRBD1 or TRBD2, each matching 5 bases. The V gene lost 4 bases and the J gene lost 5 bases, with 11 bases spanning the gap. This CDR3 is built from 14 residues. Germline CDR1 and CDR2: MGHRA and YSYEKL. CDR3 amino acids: CASSRGTGTGELFF. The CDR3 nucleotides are TGCGCCAGCAGCCGAGGGACGGGGACCGGGGAGCTGTTTTTT.

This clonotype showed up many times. DNA for the CDR3: TGTGCCAGTAGTTTCAAGGAGACTGAAGCTTTCTTT. Translating gives CASSFKETEAFF. J is TRBJ1-1 and V is TRBV19; D not resolved. V was cut by 5 bases and J by 5 bases, with 9 bases left in between. Germline-derived CDR1 and CDR2 are LNHDA and SQIVND (reference sequence). The CDR3 contains 12 residues.

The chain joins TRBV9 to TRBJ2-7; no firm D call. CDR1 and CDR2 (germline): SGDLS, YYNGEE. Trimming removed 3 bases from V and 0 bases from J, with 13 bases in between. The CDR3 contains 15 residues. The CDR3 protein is CASSGTPWGSYEQYF. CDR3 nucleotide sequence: TGTGCCAGCAGCGGGACCCCATGGGGCTCCTACGAGCAGTACTTC.

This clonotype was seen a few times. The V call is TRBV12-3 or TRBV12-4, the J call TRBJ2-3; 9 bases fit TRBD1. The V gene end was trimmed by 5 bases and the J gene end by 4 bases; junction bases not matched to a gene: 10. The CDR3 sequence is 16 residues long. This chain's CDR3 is CASSPYLDRGADTQYF. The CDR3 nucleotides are TGTGCCAGCAGTCCATACCTCGACAGGGGGGCAGATACGCAGTATTTT.

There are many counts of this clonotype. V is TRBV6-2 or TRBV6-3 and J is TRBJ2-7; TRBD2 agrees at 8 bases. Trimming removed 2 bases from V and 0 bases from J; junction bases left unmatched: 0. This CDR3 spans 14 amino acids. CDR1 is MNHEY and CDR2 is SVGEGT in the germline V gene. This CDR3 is CASSYTSGSYEQYF. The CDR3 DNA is TGTGCCAGCAGTTACACTAGCGGCTCCTACGAGCAGTACTTC.

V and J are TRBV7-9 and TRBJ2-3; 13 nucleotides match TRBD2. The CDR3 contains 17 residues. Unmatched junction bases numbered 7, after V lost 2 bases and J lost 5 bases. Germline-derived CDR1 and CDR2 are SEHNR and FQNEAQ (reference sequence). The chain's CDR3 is CASSLKGGLAGIDTQYF. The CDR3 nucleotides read TGTGCCAGCAGCTTAAAAGGGGGACTAGCGGGAATAGATACGCAGTATTTT.

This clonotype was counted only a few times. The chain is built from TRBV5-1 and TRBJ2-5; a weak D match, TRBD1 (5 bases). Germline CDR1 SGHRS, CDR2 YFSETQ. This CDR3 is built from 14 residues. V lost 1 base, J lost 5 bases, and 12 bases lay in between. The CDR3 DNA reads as TGCGCCAGCAGCTTGCTGGCAGGGTATGAGACCCAGTACTTC. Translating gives CASSLLAGYETQYF.

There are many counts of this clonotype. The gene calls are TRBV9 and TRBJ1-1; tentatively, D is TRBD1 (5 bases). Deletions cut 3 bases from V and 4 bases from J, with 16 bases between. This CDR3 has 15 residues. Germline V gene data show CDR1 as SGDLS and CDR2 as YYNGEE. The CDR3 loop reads CASSDSQGYTTEAFF. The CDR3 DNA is TGTGCCAGCAGCGACTCTCAGGGTTATACCACTGAAGCTTTCTTT.

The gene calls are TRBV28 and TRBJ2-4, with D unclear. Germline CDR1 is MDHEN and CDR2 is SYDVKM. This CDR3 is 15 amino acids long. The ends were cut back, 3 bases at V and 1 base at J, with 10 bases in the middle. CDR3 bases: TGTGCCAGCAGTTTTCGTTACTCGGCCAAAAACATTCAGTACTTC. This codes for CASSFRYSAKNIQYF.

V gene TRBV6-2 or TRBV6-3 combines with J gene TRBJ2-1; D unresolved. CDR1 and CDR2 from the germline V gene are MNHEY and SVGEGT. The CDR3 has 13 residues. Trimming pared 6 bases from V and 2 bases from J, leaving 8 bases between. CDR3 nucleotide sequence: TGTGCCAGCAGAACGGGTCCCTACAATGAGCAGTTCTTC. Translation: CASRTGPYNEQFF.

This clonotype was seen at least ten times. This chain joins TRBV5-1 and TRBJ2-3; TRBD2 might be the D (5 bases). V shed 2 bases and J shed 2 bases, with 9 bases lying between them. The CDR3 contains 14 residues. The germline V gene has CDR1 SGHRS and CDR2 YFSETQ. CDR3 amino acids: CASSFQRNTDTQYF. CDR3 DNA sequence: TGCGCCAGCAGCTTTCAGCGGAACACAGATACGCAGTATTTT.

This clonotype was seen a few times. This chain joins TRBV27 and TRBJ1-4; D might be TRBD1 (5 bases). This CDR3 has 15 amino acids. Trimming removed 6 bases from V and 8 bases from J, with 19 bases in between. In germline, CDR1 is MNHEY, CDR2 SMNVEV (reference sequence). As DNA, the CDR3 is TGTGCCAGCAGACTGTTGGGGGGTATTGACGAAAAACTGTTTTTT. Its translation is CASRLLGGIDEKLFF.

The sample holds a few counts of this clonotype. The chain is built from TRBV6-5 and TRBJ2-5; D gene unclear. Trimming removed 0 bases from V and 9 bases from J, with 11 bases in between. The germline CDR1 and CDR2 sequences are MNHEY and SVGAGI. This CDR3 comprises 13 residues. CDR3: CASSYSINGPQYF. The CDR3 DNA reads TGTGCCAGCAGTTACTCGATTAACGGGCCCCAGTACTTC.